Each of the 7 T cell receptor beta chains below was sequenced from the same sample in a study of shared clonotypes between healthy human individuals. The data were produced by immunoSEQ multiplex PCR, yet TCRdb's version contains in-frame clones alone and is incomplete. The sample has 550,000 to 700,000 clones; around three quarters are singletons. Sequenced material: memory CD4+ T cells sorted from blood. Subset meaning: CD45RA-negative fraction. Every receptor here comes from a woman aged 25 to 45 in good health.

Concerning this clone itself: At the DNA level, this CDR3 is encoded by other sequences in the same sample as well. This chain joins TRBV5-1 and TRBJ2-5; a possible D gene is TRBD2 (6 bases). Germline V gives CDR1 SGHRS, CDR2 YFSETQ. V was pared by 0 bases and J by 2 bases, with 11 bases between. The CDR3 consists of 15 residues. Written as DNA, the CDR3 is TGCGCCAGCAGCTTGGGAGGTAGCGGACAAGAGACCCAGTACTTC. Translated, it gives CASSLGGSGQETQYF. The whole variable domain, remainder taken from reference TRBV5-1 and TRBJ2-5, is KAGVTQTPRYLIKTRGQQVTLSCSPISGHRSVSWYQQTPGQGLQFLFEYFSETQRNKGNFPGRFSGRQFSNSRSEMNVSTLELGDSALYLCASSLGGSGQETQYFGPGTRLLVL.

This clone was counted many times. V and J are TRBV5-1 and TRBJ1-4; D remains unclear. Deletions cut 1 base from V and 3 bases from J, with 13 bases between. From germline, CDR1 is SGHRS and CDR2 YFSETQ. There are 16 residues in the CDR3. The DNA for the CDR3 is TGCGCCAGCAGCTTGAGCGCAACGCTTCCTAATGAAAAACTGTTTTTT. It codes for CASSLSATLPNEKLFF.

This clone was found a few times. The sample carries other DNA sequences with the same CDR3. This chain joins TRBV6-5 and TRBJ1-1; unclear D gene. CDR3 length: 12 residues. Germline CDR1 reads MNHEY; CDR2 reads SVGAGI. The ends were cut back, 0 bases at V and 6 bases at J, with 5 bases in the middle. The CDR3 loop reads CASSYSGAEAFF. The CDR3 DNA reads as TGTGCCAGCAGTTACTCGGGTGCTGAAGCTTTCTTT.

In regard to this clone: Just one base apart from a much larger clone, this may be a read error. The same CDR3 also results from other DNA sequences found in this sample. The chain carries TRBV7-6 and TRBJ1-1; no definite D call. This CDR3 has 13 amino acids. V lost 1 base, J lost 0 bases, and 3 bases lay in between. CDR1 SGHVS and CDR2 FNYEAQ come from the germline V gene. DNA for the CDR3: TGTGCCAGCAGCTTAGAAGTGAACACTGAAGCTTTCTTT. This encodes CASSLEVNTEAFF.

V is TRBV2 and J is TRBJ2-2; D possibly uses TRBD1 or TRBD2 (6 bases each). Trimming cost V 5 bases and J 2 bases, with 15 bases left between them. Germline CDR1 reads SNHLY; CDR2 reads FYNNEI. The CDR3 has 16 amino acids. DNA for the CDR3: TGTGCCAGCAGTTTACAGGGAGGTGTAAACACCGGGGAGCTGTTTTTT. This gives the protein CASSLQGGVNTGELFF.

The V gene is TRBV30, the J gene TRBJ2-2; no clear D. The CDR3 covers 14 residues. Looked up from germline, CDR1 is GTSNPN and CDR2 is SVGIG (reference sequence). Trimming shortened V by 0 bases and J by 6 bases, and 11 bases separated the two germline ends. CDR3 sequence reads: CAWSVSSPAGELFF. CDR3 DNA: TGTGCCTGGAGTGTAAGCTCTCCAGCCGGGGAGCTGTTTTTT.

In this sample, this clone turned up once. The rearrangement links TRBV6-1 to TRBJ1-1, with 7 positions matching TRBD1. The CDR3 length is 14 residues. Germline V CDR1 and CDR2: MNHNS, SASEGT. V shed 6 bases and J 4 bases; nucleotides not matched to a gene: 8. The chain's CDR3 is CASSKTGLGTEAFF. In nucleotides, the CDR3 is TGTGCCAGCAGCAAGACAGGGCTGGGCACTGAAGCTTTCTTT.